This is a list of T cell receptor beta chains from one sample in a study of response to subunit inactivated influenza vaccine. From the RT-PCR reads, TCRdb called clonotypes with MiXCR, one entry per CDR3 protein. Found here are fewer than 700,000 distinct CDR3 sequences, roughly 13% of them singletons; the top ten hold around 13%. The sequences come from PBMCs from blood, collected 40 to 50 days after vaccination. The origin of the receptors is a man aged 50 or older who received an inactivated influenza vaccine. The CDR3 runs from the conserved cysteine through the conserved F or W. The D gene is left open where the match is weak. Size is omitted from some rows. Given values are once, few, many or a class for expanded clones.

.	TRBV18	14	TRBJ2-1	few	TGTGCCAGCTCACCACCGAATGCGAACAATGAGCAGTTCTTC	CASSPPNANNEQFF
.	TRBV12-3/TRBV12-4	13	TRBJ1-2	few	TGTGCCATCTTCCCCATGGTCGACTATGGCTACACCTTC	CAIFPMVDYGYTF
.	TRBV6-2/TRBV6-3	15	TRBJ2-7	.	TGTGCCAGCAGTGACGGGGTGCGAGTCACCTACGAGCAGTACTTC	CASSDGVRVTYEQYF
TRBD2	TRBV29-1	14	TRBJ2-1	few	TGCAGCGTTGTGTGGCTAGCGGAATACAATGAGCAGTTCTTC	CSVVWLAEYNEQFF
.	TRBV6-2/TRBV6-3	14	TRBJ2-7	few	TGTGCCAGCAGTAGGGGACGTAACTCCTACGAGCAGTACTTC	CASSRGRNSYEQYF
.	TRBV7-2	16	TRBJ2-3	few	TGTGCCAGCAGCTTAGGTGGGGGAATCGGCACAGATACGCAGTATTTT	CASSLGGGIGTDTQYF
TRBD1	TRBV5-1	16	TRBJ1-1	.	TGCGCCAGCAGCTTTGCAGGGGGCAGGATGAACACTGAAGCTTTCTTT	CASSFAGGRMNTEAFF
.	TRBV5-6	15	TRBJ2-6	many	TGTGCCAGCAGTGAATTATACTCTGGGGCCAACGTCCTGACTTTC	CASSELYSGANVLTF
TRBD2	TRBV12-3/TRBV12-4	13	TRBJ2-5	many	TGTGCCAGCAGCTTGCGGGGGACGGAGACCCAGTACTTC	CASSLRGTETQYF
.	TRBV29-1	16	TRBJ2-1	.	TGCAGCGTTGCATCCCGCCCGATGATACTCTACAATGAGCAGTTCTTC	CSVASRPMILYNEQFF
.	TRBV29-1	14	TRBJ2-5	once	TGCAGCGTTGTTTACAGCATTTCATGGGAGACCCAGTACTTC	CSVVYSISWETQYF
.	TRBV4-2	15	TRBJ2-1	many	TGTGCCAGCAGCCAAGAGGTCCTGCAACCGAATGAGCAGTTCTTC	CASSQEVLQPNEQFF
.	TRBV4-2	13	TRBJ2-3	once	TGTGCCAGCAGCCAACGCTACACAGATACGCAGTATTTT	CASSQRYTDTQYF
TRBD2	TRBV28	16	TRBJ2-2	few	TGTGCCAGCAGTCTACTGGGCTTAGCGGGAGGGGAGGAGCTGTTTTTT	CASSLLGLAGGEELFF
.	TRBV5-6	15	TRBJ1-6	.	TGTGCCAGCAGCTTGGGGGCAGGGACTCATTCACCCCTCCACTTT	CASSLGAGTHSPLHF
TRBD2	TRBV7-2	13	TRBJ2-1	few	TGTGCCAGCAAAAAGGGACTAGCGGGGGAGCAGTTCTTC	CASKKGLAGEQFF
.	TRBV12-3/TRBV12-4	11	TRBJ2-3	many	TGTGCCAGCAGTTTAGAGTCTGCGCAGTATTTT	CASSLESAQYF
.	TRBV30	14	TRBJ1-1	many	TGTGCCTGGACCCCCGGGACGGCAAACACTGAAGCTTTCTTT	CAWTPGTANTEAFF
TRBD2	TRBV18	18	TRBJ2-5	.	TGTGCCAGCTCACGACTCTCCGGCGGGAGGAGGTCCCGGGAGACCCAGTACTTC	CASSRLSGGRRSRETQYF
.	TRBV7-2	16	TRBJ1-2	.	TGTGCCAGCAGCTTAGGAGAGGCCACAGCGGGCTATGGCTACACCTTC	CASSLGEATAGYGYTF
.	TRBV19	15	TRBJ2-2	.	TGTGCCAGTAGTCCAAGGGACCTCTATAGCGGGGAGCTGTTTTTT	CASSPRDLYSGELFF